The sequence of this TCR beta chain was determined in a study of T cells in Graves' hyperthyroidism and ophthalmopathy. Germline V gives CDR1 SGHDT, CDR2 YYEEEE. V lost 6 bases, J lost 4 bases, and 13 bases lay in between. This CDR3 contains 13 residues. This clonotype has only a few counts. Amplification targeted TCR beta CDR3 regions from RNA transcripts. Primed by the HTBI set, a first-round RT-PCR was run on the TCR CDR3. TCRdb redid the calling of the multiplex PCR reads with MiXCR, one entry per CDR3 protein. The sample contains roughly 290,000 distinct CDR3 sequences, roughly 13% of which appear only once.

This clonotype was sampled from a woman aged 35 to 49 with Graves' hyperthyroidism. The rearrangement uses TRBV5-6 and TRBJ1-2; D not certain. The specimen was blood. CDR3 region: CASTYWAGYGYTF. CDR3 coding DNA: TGTGCCAGCACCTATTGGGCCGGCTATGGCTACACCTTC. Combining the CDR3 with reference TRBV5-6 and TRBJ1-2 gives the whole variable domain DAGVTQSPTHLIKTRGQQVTLRCSPKSGHDTVSWYQQALGQGPQFIFQYYEEEERQRGNFPDRFSGHQFPNYSSELNVNALLLGDSALYLCASTYWAGYGYTFGSGTRLTVV.